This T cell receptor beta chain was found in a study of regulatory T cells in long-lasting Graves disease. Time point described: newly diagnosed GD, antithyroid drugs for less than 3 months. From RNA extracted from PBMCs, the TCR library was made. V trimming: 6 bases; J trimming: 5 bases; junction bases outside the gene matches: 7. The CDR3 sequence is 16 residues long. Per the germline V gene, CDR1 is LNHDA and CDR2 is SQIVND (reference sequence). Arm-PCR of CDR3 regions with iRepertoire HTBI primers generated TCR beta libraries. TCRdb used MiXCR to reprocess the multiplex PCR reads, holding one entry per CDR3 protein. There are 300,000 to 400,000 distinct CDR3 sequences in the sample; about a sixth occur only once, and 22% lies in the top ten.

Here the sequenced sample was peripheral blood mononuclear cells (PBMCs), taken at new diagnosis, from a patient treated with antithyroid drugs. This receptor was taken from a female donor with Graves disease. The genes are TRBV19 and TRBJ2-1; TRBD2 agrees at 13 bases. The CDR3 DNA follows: TGTGCCAGTAGCGGGACTAGCGGGGCAAAAAACAATGAGCAGTTCTTC. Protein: CASSGTSGAKNNEQFF.